This T cell receptor beta chain is drawn from a study of blood T cells in healthy people across ages. Alongside a J-beta primer mix, a sample-barcoded 5' primer served in a second PCR lasting roughly 7 to 11 cycles. TCRdb re-called the 5' RACE reads through MiXCR, storing one row per CDR3 protein. The sample yields fewer than 1.5 million distinct CDR3 sequences, approximately 40% seen once. The CDR3 is made up of 15 amino acids. With 5 bases clipped from V and 2 bases from J, the junction kept 4 bases outside the gene matches. Germline V gene data show CDR1 as LGHDT and CDR2 as YNNKEL (reference sequence).

V gene TRBV3-1 combines with J gene TRBJ2-1; TRBD1 agrees at 9 bases. The TCR originated in a young woman in good health. The specimen was blood. This CDR3 reads CASSGGTGTYNEQFF. The CDR3 DNA is TGTGCCAGCAGCGGGGGGACAGGGACCTACAATGAGCAGTTCTTC.